These 21 T cell receptor beta chains were all obtained from the same sample, sequenced in a study of regulatory T cells in long-lasting Graves disease. Time point in this sample: persistent/refractory GD, antithyroid drugs over 5 years with positive TRAb. The TCR library was prepared using RNA isolated from PBMCs. Libraries of TCR beta came from iRepertoire HTBI primers plus Arm-PCR of CDR3 regions. Each CDR3 protein gets one entry after TCRdb re-called the multiplex PCR reads with MiXCR. The sample shows hundreds of thousands of distinct CDR3 sequences, 20% to 25% of them seen only once. The sequenced sample was peripheral blood mononuclear cells (PBMCs), obtained when the disease was refractory, from a patient treated with antithyroid drugs. These receptor sequences come from a female donor with Graves disease.

This clonotype was picked up a small number of times. The rearrangement joins TRBV7-9 to TRBJ2-3; TRBD2 agrees at 7 bases. CDR3 length equals 15 residues. The trim removed 1 base at V and 4 bases at J, leaving 5 bases unmatched. Germline loops: CDR1 SEHNR, CDR2 FQNEAQ (reference sequence). The CDR3 here is CASSLVLAVPDTQYF. CDR3 sequence (DNA): TGTGCCAGCAGCTTAGTCCTAGCGGTTCCAGATACGCAGTATTTT.

Ten or more counts support this clonotype. V and J are TRBV2 and TRBJ1-2; no clear D. Per germline, CDR1 SNHLY and CDR2 FYNNEI. This CDR3 spans 13 amino acids. The ends were cut back, 2 bases at V and 6 bases at J, with 10 bases in the middle. The CDR3 sequence is CASSEWRGDGYTF. DNA for the CDR3: TGTGCCAGCAGTGAATGGCGGGGTGATGGCTACACCTTC.

This clonotype was counted between two and nine times. The V and J genes are TRBV19 and TRBJ2-7; 13 bases agree with TRBD2. Trimming cost V 7 bases and J 3 bases; bases outside gene matches: 6. Germline lookup yields CDR1 LNHDA and CDR2 SQIVND (reference sequence). This CDR3 is 15 amino acids long. The CDR3 nucleotides read TGTGCCAGTACCCCGACTAGCGGGAGGTTCTACGAGCAGTACTTC. Its translation: CASTPTSGRFYEQYF.

This clonotype showed up many times. Here the CDR3 reads CASSLGHVDEQYF. The CDR3 nucleotides are TGTGCCAGCAGCTTAGGGCACGTAGACGAGCAGTACTTC. The chain employs TRBV7-2 and TRBJ2-7; D unresolved. V shed 1 base and J shed 5 bases, with 9 bases lying between them. The CDR3 covers 13 residues. Germline assignment: CDR1 SGHTA and CDR2 FQGNSA. Using reference TRBV7-2 and TRBJ2-7 for the parts outside the CDR3, the full variable domain is GAGVSQSPSNKVTEKGKDVELRCDPISGHTALYWYRQSLGQGLEFLIYFQGNSAPDKSGLPSDRFSAERTGGSVSTLTIQRTQQEDSAVYLCASSLGHVDEQYFGPGTRLTVT.

This clonotype was seen more than once but under ten times. The chain joins TRBV24-1 to TRBJ2-7; the D gene is possibly TRBD2 (6 bases). The V and J ends lost 9 bases and 6 bases respectively, with 26 bases between them. There are 16 residues in the CDR3. Germline CDR1 and CDR2: KGHDR and SFDVKD. The CDR3 DNA reads TGTGCCACCTCCCCTAGCGAGAGGGGAGTAAAGTCCGAGCAGTACTTC. Protein product: CATSPSERGVKSEQYF.

This clonotype was recorded a few times. The V and J genes are TRBV3-1 and TRBJ2-2, with 13 bases fitting TRBD2. The CDR3 is 18 residues long. Germline assignment: CDR1 LGHDT and CDR2 YNNKEL (reference sequence). V shed 0 bases, J shed 5 bases, and the junction held 6 bases outside the gene matches. DNA for the CDR3: TGTGCCAGCAGCCAAGACAGAACTAGCGGGAGGGTTACCGGGGAGCTGTTTTTT. Its translation is CASSQDRTSGRVTGELFF.

A remark on this clonotype: A read error may explain this, as a much larger clone is one base away. V and J are TRBV28 and TRBJ2-7; 10 bases map to TRBD2. This CDR3 has 14 amino acids. Germline V lookup: CDR1 MDHEN, CDR2 SYDVKM. CDR3 DNA sequence: TGTGCCAGCGGAATAGCGGGGGGAACCTACGAGCAGCACTTC. Amino acid sequence: CASGIAGGTYEQHF.

This clonotype was seen many times. The chain combines TRBV12-3 or TRBV12-4 with TRBJ1-6; D is perhaps TRBD1 (5 bases). Trimming cost V 2 bases and J 9 bases, with 14 bases left between them. This CDR3 has 15 residues. CDR3 sequence reads: CASSLQGYLGSPLHF. In DNA, the CDR3 is TGTGCCAGCAGTTTACAGGGTTATTTAGGTTCACCCCTCCACTTT.

As to this clonotype: A much larger clone is a single base away; this may be a read error. The chain uses TRBV27 and TRBJ2-7; 7 positions match TRBD1. CDR3 length: 12 residues. V lost 5 bases, J lost 5 bases, and 3 bases stayed unmatched. CDR1 is MNHEY, CDR2 SMNVEV, per germline (reference sequence). For the CDR3, the DNA is TGTGCCAGCAGTGACGGACAGGACGAGCAGTACTTC. Residues: CASSDGQDEQYF.

The CDR3 loop reads CASSLTSGVSYNEQFF. CDR3 bases: TGTGCCAGCAGCCTGACTAGCGGGGTCTCCTACAATGAGCAGTTCTTC. The genes are TRBV11-3 and TRBJ2-1; 11 bases agree with TRBD2. Germline V CDR1 and CDR2: SGHNT, YENEEA. This CDR3 contains 16 residues. V was clipped by 5 bases and J by 0 bases; unmatched bases: 3.

In its sample, this clonotype was seen many times. The chain recombines TRBV6-1 with TRBJ2-7; no clear D. In germline, CDR1 is MNHNS, CDR2 SASEGT. The CDR3 contains 15 residues. V shed 7 bases and J shed 1 base, with 17 bases lying between them. CDR3 bases: TGTGCCAGCACCCCCACCCCTCAGAAATCCTACGAGCAGTACTTC. Its translation is CASTPTPQKSYEQYF.

This clonotype was observed a few times. The chain joins TRBV6-5 to TRBJ2-7, with TRBD2 identical over 9 bases. Germline CDR1 reads MNHEY; CDR2 reads SVGAGI. The CDR3 totals 16 residues. V trimming: 2 bases; J trimming: 0 bases; junction bases outside the gene matches: 5. The CDR3 coding sequence is TGTGCCAGCAGTTACGAGGCGCGGGAGGGCTCCTACGAGCAGTACTTC. It translates to CASSYEAREGSYEQYF.

This clonotype was counted many times. The chain combines TRBV12-3 or TRBV12-4 with TRBJ2-6; D remains ambiguous. With 9 bases removed from V and 2 bases from J, the gap between germline ends came to 11 bases. The CDR3 runs to 14 residues. In nucleotides, the CDR3 is TGTGCCAGTCTGCGTGGGCCTGGGGCCAACGTCCTGACTTTC. It encodes CASLRGPGANVLTF.

The V gene is TRBV12-3 or TRBV12-4, the J gene TRBJ2-3; 7 bases agree with TRBD2. This CDR3 is 15 amino acids long. V lost 8 bases to trimming and J lost 3 bases; unmatched junction nucleotides: 11. This CDR3 reads CASGLDWGGTDTQYF. The CDR3 DNA reads TGTGCCAGCGGCTTGGATTGGGGGGGGACAGATACGCAGTATTTT.

CDR3 protein: CASSGGVSDNEQFF. The CDR3 nucleotides are TGTGCCAGCAGCGGGGGGGTCAGCGACAATGAGCAGTTCTTC. The V gene is TRBV5-8, the J gene TRBJ2-1; 7 bases map to TRBD2. J was trimmed by 5 bases and V by 4 bases; bases with no gene match: 6. There are 14 residues in the CDR3. Germline V gene sequence: CDR1 SGHTS, CDR2 YDEGEE.

This clonotype was seen many times. This chain links TRBV11-2 with TRBJ2-5; unclear D gene. Germline assignment: CDR1 SGHAT and CDR2 FQNNGV. This CDR3 is built from 14 residues. Trimming cost V 6 bases and J 4 bases, with 15 bases left between them. The CDR3 protein is CASSSDGLRETQYF. CDR3 coding DNA: TGTGCCAGCAGTTCCGACGGGCTGCGAGAGACCCAGTACTTC.

This clonotype was picked up many times. The V and J genes are TRBV5-1 and TRBJ1-1, with D maybe TRBD1 (5 bases). Trimming stripped 5 bases from V and 2 bases from J, with 10 bases between. The CDR3 has 13 residues. The V gene's germline CDR1 is SGHRS and CDR2 YFSETQ. The CDR3 reads CASRRDANTEAFF. The DNA for the CDR3 is TGCGCCAGCAGGAGGGACGCTAACACTGAAGCTTTCTTT.

With respect to this clonotype: This clone may be a read error of a much larger clone one base away. The chain joins TRBV6-1 to TRBJ2-5; D is tentatively TRBD1 or TRBD2 (5 bases each). The CDR3 spans 16 residues. CDR1 is MNHNS, CDR2 SASEGT, per germline. CDR3 loop: CAGSEGLGMTQETQYF. The CDR3 DNA follows: TGTGCCGGCAGTGAGGGGTTGGGGATGACACAAGAGACCCAGTACTTC.

This clonotype has ten or more counts. The V and J genes are TRBV30 and TRBJ1-1; no firm D call. The CDR3 totals 13 residues. V was cut by 0 bases and J by 1 base, with 6 bases left in between. Germline CDR1 and CDR2: GTSNPN and SVGIG (reference sequence). The CDR3 loop reads CAWSVGRNTEAFF. The CDR3 nucleotides are TGTGCCTGGAGTGTAGGGCGGAACACTGAAGCTTTCTTT.

This clonotype was detected a few times. This chain uses TRBV6-1 with TRBJ1-5, with D perhaps matching TRBD1 (6 bases). V lost 5 bases to trimming and J lost 2 bases, with 16 bases between them. This CDR3 has 16 residues. Germline CDR1 and CDR2: MNHNS and SASEGT. CDR3 coding DNA: TGTGCCAGCAGTATAAACCAACAGGGCGGCAATCAGCCCCAGCATTTT. Translated, it gives CASSINQQGGNQPQHF.

This clonotype showed up many times. The chain carries TRBV6-1 and TRBJ1-2, with D unresolved. The CDR3 extends over 12 amino acids. Trimming took off 6 bases at V and 2 bases at J, with 7 bases between the two ends. CDR1 and CDR2 (germline): MNHNS, SASEGT. DNA for the CDR3: TGTGCCAGCAGCTGGCAGAACTATGGCTACACCTTC. As protein: CASSWQNYGYTF.